This T cell receptor (beta chain) stems from a study of T cells after yellow fever vaccination. MiXCR, applied by TCRdb to the 5' RACE reads, yields one record per CDR3 protein. The sample records about 550,000 distinct CDR3 sequences, roughly 21% being singletons. Between the trimmed V and J ends, which lost 3 bases and 5 bases, there was a span of 12 bases. The V gene's germline CDR1 is DFQATT and CDR2 SNEGSKA (reference sequence). The CDR3 spans 13 residues. J is TRBJ2-3 and V is TRBV20-1, with no clear D. The specimen was PBMCs, collected 15 days after the yellow fever booster vaccination. The sequence was collected from a man aged 25-40 years who received the YFV17D yellow fever vaccine. The CDR3 sequence is CSASSPSGDTQYF. The CDR3 region has the DNA TGCAGTGCTAGCTCTCCGTCGGGAGATACGCAGTATTTT.